This T cell receptor (beta chain) was identified during a study of shared clonotypes between healthy human individuals. For the study at large: Aged between 18 and 49, the donors were two women and a few men.

In the original analysis: Junction-only sequences without quality scores came from ImmunoSEQ, so filtering differed. Profiled with immunoSEQ multiplex PCR; TCRdb holds only in-frame clones, not every one. V, J and clone size derive from that table, while D and trimming were established from the DNA sequence. Among approximately 2.3 million clones listed, over 90% were seen once. This CDR3 is 15 amino acids long. With 0 bases removed from V and 6 bases from J, the gap between germline ends came to 12 bases. Germline-derived CDR1 and CDR2 are SGHVS and FNYEAQ. Sequencing was done on a sample of naive CD4+ T cells from PBMCs. Subset described: CD45RA+ positively selected. This receptor was obtained from a man aged 18 to 30 in good health. Some clones in this sample may be carry-over from other donors' samples. The rearrangement joins TRBV7-6 to TRBJ2-1, with unresolved D. CDR3 residues: CASSLAYRSINEQFF. The CDR3 coding sequence is TGTGCCAGCAGCTTAGCGTATCGGAGTATCAATGAGCAGTTCTTC.